The clone carrying this T cell receptor beta chain has just a few counts. Its antigen is as yet unknown. One entry per CDR3 protein results from TCRdb running MiXCR on the PCR reads. This sample has approximately 54,000 distinct CDR3 sequences; under 30% occur once, and the top ten carry approximately 1.9%. This sample was included in a study of molecular identifiers for immune sequencing clone quantification. The study's findings and limits: The sizes of highly expanded clones could be underestimated when identical TCR molecules share a barcode. In CMV-specific effectors, clones above 20 copies held over 97% of molecules; naive, under 1%.

Naive CD8 library inputs spanned about 17,000 to 1,100,000 sorted cells and 10%, 30% or 50% RNA. The sequence derives from a human donor in good health. Some libraries in this study had Jurkat cell RNA spiked in. Material for sequencing was naive CD8+ T cells from blood, with Jurkat cell RNA spiked in. Regarding subset: FACS-sorted CD8+CD4-CCR7+CD45RA+ naive T cells.

The CDR3 loop reads CASSTRTSGGGDTQYF. In nucleotides, the CDR3 is TGCGCCAGCAGCACCCGGACTAGCGGGGGCGGGGATACGCAGTATTTT. The chain uses TRBV5-1 and TRBJ2-3, with TRBD2 identical over 13 bases. This CDR3 region has 16 residues. Germline V CDR1 and CDR2: SGHRS, YFSETQ. The ends lost 4 bases at V and 6 bases at J; junction bases unmatched: 8. Drawing the rest from reference TRBV5-1 and TRBJ2-3, the complete variable domain is KAGVTQTPRYLIKTRGQQVTLSCSPISGHRSVSWYQQTPGQGLQFLFEYFSETQRNKGNFPGRFSGRQFSNSRSEMNVSTLELGDSALYLCASSTRTSGGGDTQYFGPGTRLTVL.